This is a list of T cell receptor beta chains from one sample in a study of naive and memory T cell subsets. TCRdb reprocessed the 5' RACE reads via MiXCR and lists one record per CDR3 protein. Of about 60,000 distinct CDR3 sequences in the sample, approximately 8.5% were seen once. These receptors originate from a female donor in good health. The CDR3 runs from the conserved cysteine through the conserved F or W. For some rows the clone size is stated as once, few or many, or as a class when expanded; others skip it.

clone_size | j_call | v_call | cdr3_aa
few | TRBJ1-1 | TRBV14 | CASSGRLVTEAFF
few | TRBJ2-1 | TRBV27 | CASTTGWDRPGGGVNEQFF
few | TRBJ2-1 | TRBV4-1 | CASSQEWQPYNEQFF
few | TRBJ2-5 | TRBV28 | CASSLSQRGETQYF
- | TRBJ1-1 | TRBV20-1 | CSASWHLMNTEAFF
- | TRBJ1-4 | TRBV19 | CDSSIGSGREKLFF
- | TRBJ2-7 | TRBV5-1 | CASSLGSPGAYEQYF
- | TRBJ2-7 | TRBV2 | CASRLLDSQAYEQYF
few | TRBJ1-5 | TRBV5-5 | CASSSGTGTDQPQHF
- | TRBJ2-6 | TRBV5-4 | CASSSGTGANVLTF
many | TRBJ1-2 | TRBV20-1 | CSARSRGKGNYGYTF
few | TRBJ2-7 | TRBV24-1 | CATSSGTSVNYEQYF
- | TRBJ1-5 | TRBV29-1 | CSVDTREENQPQHF
many | TRBJ2-7 | TRBV4-1 | CASSQDLFGLAGVGEQYF
many | TRBJ2-1 | TRBV7-2 | CASSRSRNEQFF
- | TRBJ2-3 | TRBV5-1 | CASTGTSGRRDTQYF
- | TRBJ2-4 | TRBV7-9 | CASSLGQIENIQYF
- | TRBJ1-2 | TRBV28 | CASSVPRGARGYTF
few | TRBJ1-1 | TRBV7-9 | CASSLNYHVESFTEAFF
- | TRBJ2-2 | TRBV6-1 | CASTHQDRVSGELFF
few | TRBJ2-1 | TRBV5-1 | CASSLTSGGSYNEQFF
- | TRBJ2-3 | TRBV9 | CASSVRSLAGTTDTQYF
many | TRBJ2-3 | TRBV5-4 | CASSLEGAVSTDTQYF
- | TRBJ1-2 | TRBV4-1 | CASSQDREWDYGYTF